This T cell receptor (beta chain) was identified during a study of T cells in Graves' hyperthyroidism and ophthalmopathy. As to this clonotype: A much larger clone lies a single base off, so this may be a read error. As the CDR3 is not closed by the conserved phenylalanine or tryptophan, this likely results from a read error.

The investigators amplified TCR beta CDR3 regions from RNA transcripts. HTBI primers drove first-round RT-PCR of the TCR CDR3. TCRdb reprocessed the multiplex PCR reads with MiXCR, giving one entry per CDR3 protein. The sample carries approximately 520,000 distinct CDR3 sequences, approximately 25% recorded once. V was clipped by 7 bases and J by 5 bases, with 21 bases between them. CDR3 size: 16 residues. Germline V CDR1 and CDR2: LNHDA, SQIVND (reference sequence). The TCR comes from a woman in her 30s with Graves' ophthalmopathy. The chain is built from TRBV19 and TRBJ1-5; a weak D match, TRBD1 (5 bases). The sample taken for sequencing was blood. CDR3 sequence: CASTASARAGYQPQHL. CDR3 nucleotides: TGTGCCAGTACCGCCTCGGCCAGGGCGGGTTATCAGCCCCAGCATTTG.